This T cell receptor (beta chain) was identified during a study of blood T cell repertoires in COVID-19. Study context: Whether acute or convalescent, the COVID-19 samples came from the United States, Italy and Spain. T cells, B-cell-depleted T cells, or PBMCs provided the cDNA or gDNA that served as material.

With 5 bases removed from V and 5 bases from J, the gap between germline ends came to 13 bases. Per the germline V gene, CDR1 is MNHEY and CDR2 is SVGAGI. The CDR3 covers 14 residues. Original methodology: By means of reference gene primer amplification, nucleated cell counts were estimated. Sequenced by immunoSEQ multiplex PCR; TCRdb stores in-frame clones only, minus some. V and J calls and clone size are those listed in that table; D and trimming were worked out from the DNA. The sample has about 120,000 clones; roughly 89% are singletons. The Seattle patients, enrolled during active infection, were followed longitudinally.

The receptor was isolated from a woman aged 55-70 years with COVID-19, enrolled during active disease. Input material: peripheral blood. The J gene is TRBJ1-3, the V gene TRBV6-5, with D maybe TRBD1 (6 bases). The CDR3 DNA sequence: TGTGCCAGCAGTATGTCACAGGGCCGAAACACCATATATTTT. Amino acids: CASSMSQGRNTIYF.